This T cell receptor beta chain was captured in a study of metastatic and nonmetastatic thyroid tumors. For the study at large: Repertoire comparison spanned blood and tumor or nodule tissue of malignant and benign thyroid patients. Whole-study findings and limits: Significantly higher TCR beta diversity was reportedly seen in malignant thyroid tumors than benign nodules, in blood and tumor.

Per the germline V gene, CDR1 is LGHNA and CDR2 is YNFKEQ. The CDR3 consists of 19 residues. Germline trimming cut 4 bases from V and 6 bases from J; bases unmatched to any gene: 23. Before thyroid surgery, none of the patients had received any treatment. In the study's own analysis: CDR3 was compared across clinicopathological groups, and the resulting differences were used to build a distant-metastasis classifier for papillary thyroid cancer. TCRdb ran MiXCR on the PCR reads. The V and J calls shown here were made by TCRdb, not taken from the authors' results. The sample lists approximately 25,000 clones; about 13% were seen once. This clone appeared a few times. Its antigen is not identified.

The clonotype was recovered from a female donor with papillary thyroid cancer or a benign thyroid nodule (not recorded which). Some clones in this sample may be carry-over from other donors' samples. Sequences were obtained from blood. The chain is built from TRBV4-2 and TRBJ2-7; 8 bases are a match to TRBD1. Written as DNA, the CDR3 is TGTGCCAGCAGCCCCTGGTCCGACAGGGGTCCCCCCATACAGGGCGAGCAGTACTTC. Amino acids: CASSPWSDRGPPIQGEQYF.